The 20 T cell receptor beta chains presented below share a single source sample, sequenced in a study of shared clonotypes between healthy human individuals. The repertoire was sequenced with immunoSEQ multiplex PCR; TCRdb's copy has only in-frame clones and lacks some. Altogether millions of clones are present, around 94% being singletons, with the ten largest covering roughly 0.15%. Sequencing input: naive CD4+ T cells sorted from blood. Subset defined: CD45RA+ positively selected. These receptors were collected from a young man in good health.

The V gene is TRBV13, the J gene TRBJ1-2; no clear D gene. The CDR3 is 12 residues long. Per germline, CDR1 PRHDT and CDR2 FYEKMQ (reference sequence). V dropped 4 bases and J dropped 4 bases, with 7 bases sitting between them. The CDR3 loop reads CASSSVVYGYTF. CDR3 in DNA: TGTGCCAGCAGCTCGGTTGTCTATGGCTACACCTTC. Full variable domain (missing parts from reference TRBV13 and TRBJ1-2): AAGVIQSPRHLIKEKRETATLKCYPIPRHDTVYWYQQGPGQDPQFLISFYEKMQSDKGSIPDRFSAQQFSDYHSELNMSSLELGDSALYFCASSSVVYGYTFGSGTRLTVV.

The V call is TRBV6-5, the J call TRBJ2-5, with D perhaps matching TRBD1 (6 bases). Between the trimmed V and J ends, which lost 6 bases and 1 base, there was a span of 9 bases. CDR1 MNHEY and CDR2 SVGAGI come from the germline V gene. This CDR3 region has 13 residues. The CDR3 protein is CASRDSLQETQYF. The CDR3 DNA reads TGTGCCAGCAGGGACAGCCTCCAAGAGACCCAGTACTTC.

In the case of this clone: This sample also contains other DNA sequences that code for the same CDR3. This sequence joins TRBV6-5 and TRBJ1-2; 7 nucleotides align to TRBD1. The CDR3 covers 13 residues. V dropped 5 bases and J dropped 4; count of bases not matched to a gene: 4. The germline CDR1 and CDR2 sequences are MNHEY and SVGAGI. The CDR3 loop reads CASSRQGLYGYTF. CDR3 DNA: TGTGCCAGCAGTAGACAGGGACTCTATGGCTACACCTTC.

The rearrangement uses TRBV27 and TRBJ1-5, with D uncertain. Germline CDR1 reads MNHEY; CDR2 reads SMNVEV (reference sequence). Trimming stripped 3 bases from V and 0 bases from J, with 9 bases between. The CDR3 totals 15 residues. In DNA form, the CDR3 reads TGTGCCAGCAGTTTTGGCAGGACTAGCAATCAGCCCCAGCATTTT. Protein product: CASSFGRTSNQPQHF.

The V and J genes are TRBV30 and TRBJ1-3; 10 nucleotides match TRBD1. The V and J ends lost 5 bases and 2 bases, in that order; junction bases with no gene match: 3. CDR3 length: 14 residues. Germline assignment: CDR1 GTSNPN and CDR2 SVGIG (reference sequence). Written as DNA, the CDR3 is TGTGCCTGGTCGGGACAGGGGACTGGAAACACCATATATTTT. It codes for CAWSGQGTGNTIYF.

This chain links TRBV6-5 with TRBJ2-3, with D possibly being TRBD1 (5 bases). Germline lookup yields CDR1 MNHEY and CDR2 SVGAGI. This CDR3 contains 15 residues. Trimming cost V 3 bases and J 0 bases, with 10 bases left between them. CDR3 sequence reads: CASSYKGASTDTQYF. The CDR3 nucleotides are TGTGCCAGCAGTTATAAAGGGGCCAGCACAGATACGCAGTATTTT.

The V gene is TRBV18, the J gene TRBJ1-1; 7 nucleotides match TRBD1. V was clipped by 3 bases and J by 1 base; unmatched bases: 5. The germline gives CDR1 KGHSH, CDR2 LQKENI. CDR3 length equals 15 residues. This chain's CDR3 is CASSPSTGANTEAFF. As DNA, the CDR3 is TGTGCCAGCTCACCGTCAACAGGGGCGAACACTGAAGCTTTCTTT.

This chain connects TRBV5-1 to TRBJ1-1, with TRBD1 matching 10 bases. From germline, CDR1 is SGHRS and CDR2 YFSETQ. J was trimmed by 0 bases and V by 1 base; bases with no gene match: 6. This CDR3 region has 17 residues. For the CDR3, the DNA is TGCGCCAGCAGCTTGAGGGGACAGGGGTTTGTGAACACTGAAGCTTTCTTT. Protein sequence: CASSLRGQGFVNTEAFF.

The CDR3 is CASSEDTAPSSGNTIYF. The CDR3 DNA reads as TGTGCCAGCAGCGAGGACACTGCCCCGAGCTCTGGAAACACCATATATTTT. V is TRBV9 and J is TRBJ1-3, with TRBD1 as a possible D gene (5 bases). CDR3 length equals 17 residues. Germline loops: CDR1 SGDLS, CDR2 YYNGEE. V was clipped by 3 bases and J by 0 bases, with 16 bases between them.

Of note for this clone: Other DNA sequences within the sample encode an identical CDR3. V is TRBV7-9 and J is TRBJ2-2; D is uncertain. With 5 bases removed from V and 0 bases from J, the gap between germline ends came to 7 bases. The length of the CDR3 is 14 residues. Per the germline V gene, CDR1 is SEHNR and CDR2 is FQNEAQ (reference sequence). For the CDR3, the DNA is TGTGCCAGCAGCCGAACAGCGAACACCGGGGAGCTGTTTTTT. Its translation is CASSRTANTGELFF.

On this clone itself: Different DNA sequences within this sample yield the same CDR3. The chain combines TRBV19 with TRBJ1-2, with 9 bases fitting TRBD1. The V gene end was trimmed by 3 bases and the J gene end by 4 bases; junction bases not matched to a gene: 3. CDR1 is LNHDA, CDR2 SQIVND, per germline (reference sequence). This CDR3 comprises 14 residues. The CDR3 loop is CASSIGTGTYGYTF. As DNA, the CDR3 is TGTGCCAGTAGTATCGGGACAGGGACCTATGGCTACACCTTC. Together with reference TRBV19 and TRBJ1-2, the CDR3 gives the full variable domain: DGGITQSPKYLFRKEGQNVTLSCEQNLNHDAMYWYRQDPGQGLRLIYYSQIVNDFQKGDIAEGYSVSREKKESFPLTVTSAQKNPTAFYLCASSIGTGTYGYTFGSGTRLTVV.

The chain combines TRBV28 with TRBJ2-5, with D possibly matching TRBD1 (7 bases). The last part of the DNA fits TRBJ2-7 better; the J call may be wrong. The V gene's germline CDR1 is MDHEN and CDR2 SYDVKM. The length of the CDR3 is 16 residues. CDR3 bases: TGTGCCAGCCTCTCAGGGGGGACTCCTATCCGGGGCGAGCAGTACTTC. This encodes CASLSGGTPIRGEQYF.

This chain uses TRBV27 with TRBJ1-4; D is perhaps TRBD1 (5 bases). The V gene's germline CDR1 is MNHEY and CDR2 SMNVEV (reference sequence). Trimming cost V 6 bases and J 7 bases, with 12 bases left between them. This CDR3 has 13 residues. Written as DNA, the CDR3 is TGTGCCAGCAGCCCCCGGGGGTTTGAAAAACTGTTTTTT. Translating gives CASSPRGFEKLFF.

CDR3 in amino acids: CASSHSTGEEYF. In DNA, the CDR3 is TGTGCCAGCAGCCATTCGACGGGGGAAGAGTACTTC. V and J are TRBV5-5 and TRBJ2-7, with a tentative D call TRBD2 (6 bases). The ends were cut back, 4 bases at V and 11 bases at J, with 16 bases in the middle. Germline lookup yields CDR1 SGHKS and CDR2 YYEKEE (reference sequence). The CDR3 has 12 amino acids.

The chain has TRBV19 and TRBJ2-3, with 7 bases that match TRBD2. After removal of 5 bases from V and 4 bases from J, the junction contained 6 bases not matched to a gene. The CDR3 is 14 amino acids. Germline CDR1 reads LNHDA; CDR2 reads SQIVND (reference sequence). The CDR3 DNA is TGTGCCAGTAGTCTGACTAGCCTCCCAGATACGCAGTATTTT. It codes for CASSLTSLPDTQYF.

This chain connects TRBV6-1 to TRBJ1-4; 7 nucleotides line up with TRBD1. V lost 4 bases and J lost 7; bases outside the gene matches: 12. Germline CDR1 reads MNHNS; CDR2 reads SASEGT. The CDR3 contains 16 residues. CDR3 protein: CASSAIRTGGVEKLFF. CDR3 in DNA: TGTGCCAGCAGTGCTATACGGACAGGAGGGGTTGAAAAACTGTTTTTT.

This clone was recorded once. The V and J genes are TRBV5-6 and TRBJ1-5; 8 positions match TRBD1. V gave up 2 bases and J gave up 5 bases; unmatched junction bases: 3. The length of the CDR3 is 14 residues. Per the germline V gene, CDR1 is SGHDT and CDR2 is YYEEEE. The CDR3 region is CASSFQGAYQPQHF. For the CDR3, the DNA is TGTGCCAGCAGCTTTCAGGGGGCATATCAGCCCCAGCATTTT. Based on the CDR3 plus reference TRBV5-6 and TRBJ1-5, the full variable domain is DAGVTQSPTHLIKTRGQQVTLRCSPKSGHDTVSWYQQALGQGPQFIFQYYEEEERQRGNFPDRFSGHQFPNYSSELNVNALLLGDSALYLCASSFQGAYQPQHFGDGTRLSIL.

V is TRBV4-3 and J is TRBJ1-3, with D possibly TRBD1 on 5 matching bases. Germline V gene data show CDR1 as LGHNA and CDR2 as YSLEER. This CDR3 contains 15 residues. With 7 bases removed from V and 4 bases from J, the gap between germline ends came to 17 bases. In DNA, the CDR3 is TGCGCCAGCACCTCCACGTTTGGGGCCGGAAACACCATATATTTT. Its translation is CASTSTFGAGNTIYF.

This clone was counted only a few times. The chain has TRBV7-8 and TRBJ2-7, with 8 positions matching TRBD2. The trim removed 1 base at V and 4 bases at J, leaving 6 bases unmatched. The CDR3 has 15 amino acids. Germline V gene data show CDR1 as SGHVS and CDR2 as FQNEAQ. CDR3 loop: CASSLGRTSSYEQYF. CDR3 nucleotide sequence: TGTGCCAGCAGCTTAGGTCGGACTAGCTCTTACGAGCAGTACTTC.

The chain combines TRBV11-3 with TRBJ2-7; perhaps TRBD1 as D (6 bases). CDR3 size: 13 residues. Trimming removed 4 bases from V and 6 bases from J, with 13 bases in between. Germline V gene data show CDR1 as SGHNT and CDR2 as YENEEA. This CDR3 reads CASSSQGSGEQYF. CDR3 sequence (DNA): TGTGCCAGCAGCTCCCAGGGGTCGGGCGAGCAGTACTTC.